The rows below give T cell receptor gamma chains drawn from one sample of a study of gamma-delta T cells after stem cell transplantation. TCRdb reapplied CATT to the RT-PCR reads. The sample holds roughly 1,200 gamma-chain clones; 3.2% are singletons and the top ten take more than 25%. Source material: gamma-delta T cells. The origin of the receptors is a human donor. It is not recorded whose cells these are; they may come from a transplant donor. CDR3s include the opening cysteine and the closing phenylalanine or tryptophan. Rows may omit the clone size; those that give it use once, few, many or a size class.

J,size,V,DNA,CDR3
TRGJ1/TRGJ2,large,TRGV4,TGTGCCACCCCCGATCACAATTATTATAAGAAACTCTTT,CATPDHNYYKKLF
TRGJ1/TRGJ2,medium-sized,TRGV9,TGTGCCTTGTGGGAAGGTAGTTTGAATTATTATAAGAAACTCTTT,CALWEGSLNYYKKLF
TRGJP,large,TRGV9,TGTGCCTTGTGGGAGGTGTCCCCCGTGGGCAAAAAAATCAAGGTATTT,CALWEVSPVGKKIKVF
TRGJP,medium-sized,TRGV9,TGTGCCTTGTGGGAGGTGCGTAGGTTGGGCAAAAAAATCAAGGTATTT,CALWEVRRLGKKIKVF
TRGJP,large,TRGV9,TGTGCCTTGTGGGAGGTGCCCCTAGAGTTGGGCAAAAAAATCAAGGTATTT,CALWEVPLELGKKIKVF
TRGJ1/TRGJ2,medium-sized,TRGV9,TGTGCCTTGTGGGAGGTCAATAAGAAACTCTTT,CALWEVNKKLF
TRGJ1/TRGJ2,medium-sized,TRGV4,TGTGCCACCTGGGTCCATATGAATTATTATAAGAAACTCTTT,CATWVHMNYYKKLF
TRGJP,medium-sized,TRGV3,TGTGCCACCTGGGACAGCGGTAGGGAGTTGGGCAAAAAAATCAAGGTATTT,CATWDSGRELGKKIKVF
TRGJ1/TRGJ2,.,TRGV8,TGTGCCACCTGGGATCGACAGCCTTATTATAAGAAACTCTTT,CATWDRQPYYKKLF
TRGJ1/TRGJ2,large,TRGV3,TGTGCCACCTGGGATTGGTATTATAAGAAACTCTTT,CATWDWYYKKLF
TRGJP1,medium-sized,TRGV2,TGTGCCACCTGGGACGGGCTAGTGATTGGTGGTTGGTTCAAGATATTT,CATWDGLVIGGWFKIF
TRGJP,medium-sized,TRGV9,TGTGCCTTGTGGGACGATCAAGAGTTGGGCAAAAAAATCAAGGTATTT,CALWDDQELGKKIKVF
TRGJP,large,TRGV9,TGTGCCTTGTGGGAGGTGCACAAGTTGGGCAAAAAAATCAAGGTATTT,CALWEVHKLGKKIKVF
TRGJ1/TRGJ2,medium-sized,TRGV9,TGTGCCTTGTGGGAGGTGCGTTATTATAAGAAACTCTTT,CALWEVRYYKKLF
TRGJ1/TRGJ2,medium-sized,TRGV2,TGTGCCACCTGGGACGGTGAGGAAAATTATTATAAGAAACTCTTT,CATWDGEENYYKKLF
TRGJ1/TRGJ2,medium-sized,TRGV4,TGTGCCACCTGGGATGGGCTCGGAGACTATAAGAAACTCTTT,CATWDGLGDYKKLF
TRGJP,.,TRGV9,TGTACCTTGTGGGAACGGGAGTTGGGCAAAAAAATCAAGGTATTT,CTLWERELGKKIKVF
TRGJ1/TRGJ2,medium-sized,TRGV2,TGTGCCACCTGGGACGCTCCTTATTATAAGAAACTCTTT,CATWDAPYYKKLF
TRGJ1/TRGJ2,medium-sized,TRGV3,TGTGCCACCTGGGACAGGCGAGCTTATAAGAAACTCTTT,CATWDRRAYKKLF
TRGJP,medium-sized,TRGV9,TGTGCCTTGTGGGAGGTGCATCAGGGATCAAGGTCTCAAGAGTTGGGCAAAAAAATCAAGGTATTT,CALWEVHQGSRSQELGKKIKVF
TRGJP,medium-sized,TRGV9,TGTGCCTTGTGGGAGGCCCGGCAAGAGTTGGGCAAAAAAATCAAGGTATTT,CALWEARQELGKKIKVF
TRGJP,medium-sized,TRGV9,TGTGCCTTGTGGGAGCTCCCGGAGTTGGGCAAAAAAATCAAGGTATTT,CALWELPELGKKIKVF
TRGJP,large,TRGV9,TGTGCCTTGTGGGAGGTGCAGGAGTTGGGCAAAAAAATCAAGGTATTT,CALWEVQELGKKIKVF
TRGJ1/TRGJ2,large,TRGV4,TGTGCCACCTGGGTCCGCCATGAGCGTTATAAGAAACTCTTT,CATWVRHERYKKLF
TRGJP2,medium-sized,TRGV2,TGTGCCACCTGGGACGGGCTAGTAAGTAGTGATTGGATCAAGACGTTT,CATWDGLVSSDWIKTF